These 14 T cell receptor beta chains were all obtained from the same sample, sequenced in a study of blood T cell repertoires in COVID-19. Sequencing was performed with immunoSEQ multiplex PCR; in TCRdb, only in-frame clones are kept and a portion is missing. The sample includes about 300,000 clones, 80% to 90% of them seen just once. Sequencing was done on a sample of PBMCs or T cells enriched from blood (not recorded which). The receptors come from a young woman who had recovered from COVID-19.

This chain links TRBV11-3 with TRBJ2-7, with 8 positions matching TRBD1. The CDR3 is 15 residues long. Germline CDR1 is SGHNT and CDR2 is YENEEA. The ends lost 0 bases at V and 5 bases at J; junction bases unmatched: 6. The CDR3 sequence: CASSLESGGIHEQYF. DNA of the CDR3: TGTGCCAGCAGCTTAGAGTCAGGGGGCATCCACGAGCAGTACTTC. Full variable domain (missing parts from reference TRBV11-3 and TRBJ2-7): EAGVVQSPRYKIIEKKQPVAFWCNPISGHNTLYWYLQNLGQGPELLIRYENEEAVDDSQLPKDRFSAERLKGVDSTLKIQPAELGDSAVYLCASSLESGGIHEQYFGPGTRLTVT.

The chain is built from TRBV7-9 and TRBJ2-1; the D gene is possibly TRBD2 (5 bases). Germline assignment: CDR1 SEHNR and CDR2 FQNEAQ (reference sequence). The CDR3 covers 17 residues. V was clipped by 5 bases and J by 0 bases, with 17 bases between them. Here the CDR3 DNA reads TGTGCCAGCAGCCCGGCCTCGCGGGTCCCCTCCTACAATGAGCAGTTCTTC. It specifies CASSPASRVPSYNEQFF.

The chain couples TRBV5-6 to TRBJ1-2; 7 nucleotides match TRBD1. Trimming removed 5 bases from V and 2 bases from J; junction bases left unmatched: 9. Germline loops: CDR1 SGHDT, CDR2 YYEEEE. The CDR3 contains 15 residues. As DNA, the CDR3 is TGTGCCAGCAGGGAAGACAGGGAGAAAAACTATGGCTACACCTTC. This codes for CASREDREKNYGYTF.

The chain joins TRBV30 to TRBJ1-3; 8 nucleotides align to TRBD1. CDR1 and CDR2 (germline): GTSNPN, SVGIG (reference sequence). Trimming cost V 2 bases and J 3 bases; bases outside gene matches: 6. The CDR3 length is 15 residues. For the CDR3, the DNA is TGTGCCTGGAGTTTCCGACAGGGGCTTGGAAACACCATATATTTT. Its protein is CAWSFRQGLGNTIYF.

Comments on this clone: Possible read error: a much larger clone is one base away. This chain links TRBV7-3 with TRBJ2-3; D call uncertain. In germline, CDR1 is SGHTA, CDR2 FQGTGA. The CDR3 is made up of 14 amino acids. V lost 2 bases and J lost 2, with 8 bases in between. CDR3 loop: CASSLGQDTDTQYF. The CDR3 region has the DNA TGTGCCAGCAGCTTAGGGCAGGACACAGATACGCAGTATTTT.

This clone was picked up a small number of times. CDR3 region: CASSHSDREHTEAFF. The CDR3 nucleotides are TGCGCCAGCAGCCATTCGGACAGAGAGCACACTGAAGCTTTCTTT. This sequence joins TRBV4-1 and TRBJ1-1; tentative D call: TRBD1 (6 bases). CDR1 MGHRA and CDR2 YSYEKL come from the germline V gene. Trimming shortened V by 3 bases and J by 3 bases, and 14 bases separated the two germline ends. The CDR3 is made up of 15 amino acids.

Here the CDR3 reads CAWSVAGYEQYF. CDR3 DNA: TGTGCCTGGAGTGTAGCGGGATACGAGCAGTACTTC. This sequence joins TRBV30 and TRBJ2-7, with 7 positions matching TRBD2. CDR1 and CDR2 (germline): GTSNPN, SVGIG (reference sequence). The CDR3 length is 12 residues. V was pared by 0 bases and J by 4 bases, with 0 bases of the junction left unmatched.

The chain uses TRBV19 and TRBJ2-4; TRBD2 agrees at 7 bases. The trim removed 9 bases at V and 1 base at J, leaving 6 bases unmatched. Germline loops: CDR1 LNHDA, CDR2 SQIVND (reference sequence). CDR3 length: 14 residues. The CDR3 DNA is TGTGCCAGCTCCCCCGGGGGGGCCAAAAACATTCAGTACTTC. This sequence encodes CASSPGGAKNIQYF.

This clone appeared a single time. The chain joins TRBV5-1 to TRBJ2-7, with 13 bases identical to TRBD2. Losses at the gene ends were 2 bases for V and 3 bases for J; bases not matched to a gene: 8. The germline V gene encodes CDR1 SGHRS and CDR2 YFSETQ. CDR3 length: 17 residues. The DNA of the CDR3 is TGCGCCAGCAGCTTAGGGACTAGCGGGGTCGAAATCTACGAGCAGTACTTC. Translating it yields CASSLGTSGVEIYEQYF.

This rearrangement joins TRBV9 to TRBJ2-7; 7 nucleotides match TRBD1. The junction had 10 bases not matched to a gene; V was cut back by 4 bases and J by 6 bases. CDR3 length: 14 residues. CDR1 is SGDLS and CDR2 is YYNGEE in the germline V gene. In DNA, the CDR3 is TGTGCCAGCAGCTTACCCGGGACAGAAGGCGAGCAGTACTTC. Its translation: CASSLPGTEGEQYF.

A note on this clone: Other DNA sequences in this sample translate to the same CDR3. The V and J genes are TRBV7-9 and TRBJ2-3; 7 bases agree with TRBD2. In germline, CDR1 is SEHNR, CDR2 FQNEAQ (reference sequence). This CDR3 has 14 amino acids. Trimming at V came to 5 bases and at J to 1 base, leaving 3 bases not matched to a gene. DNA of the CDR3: TGTGCCAGCAGCCCTGCGGGGGGCACAGATACGCAGTATTTT. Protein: CASSPAGGTDTQYF.

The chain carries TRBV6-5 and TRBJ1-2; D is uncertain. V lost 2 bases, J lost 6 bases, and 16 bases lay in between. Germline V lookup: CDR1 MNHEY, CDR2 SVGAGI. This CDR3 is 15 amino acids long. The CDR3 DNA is TGTGCCAGCAGTTACACTCCGGAGGGTCTTGATGGCTACACCTTC. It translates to CASSYTPEGLDGYTF.

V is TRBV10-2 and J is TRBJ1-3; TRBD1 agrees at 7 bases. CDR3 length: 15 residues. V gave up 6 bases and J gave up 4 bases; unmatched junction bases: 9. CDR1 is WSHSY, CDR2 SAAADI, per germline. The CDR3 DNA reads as TGCGCCAGCAGCAGAGGGGGCGCAGGAGGAAACACCATATATTTT. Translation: CASSRGGAGGNTIYF.

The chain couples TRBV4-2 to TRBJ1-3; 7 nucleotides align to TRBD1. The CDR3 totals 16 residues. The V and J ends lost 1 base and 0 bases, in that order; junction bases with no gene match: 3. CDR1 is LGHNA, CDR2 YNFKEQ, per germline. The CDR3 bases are TGTGCCAGCAGCCAAGCGGGACAGATCTCTGGAAACACCATATATTTT. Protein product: CASSQAGQISGNTIYF.